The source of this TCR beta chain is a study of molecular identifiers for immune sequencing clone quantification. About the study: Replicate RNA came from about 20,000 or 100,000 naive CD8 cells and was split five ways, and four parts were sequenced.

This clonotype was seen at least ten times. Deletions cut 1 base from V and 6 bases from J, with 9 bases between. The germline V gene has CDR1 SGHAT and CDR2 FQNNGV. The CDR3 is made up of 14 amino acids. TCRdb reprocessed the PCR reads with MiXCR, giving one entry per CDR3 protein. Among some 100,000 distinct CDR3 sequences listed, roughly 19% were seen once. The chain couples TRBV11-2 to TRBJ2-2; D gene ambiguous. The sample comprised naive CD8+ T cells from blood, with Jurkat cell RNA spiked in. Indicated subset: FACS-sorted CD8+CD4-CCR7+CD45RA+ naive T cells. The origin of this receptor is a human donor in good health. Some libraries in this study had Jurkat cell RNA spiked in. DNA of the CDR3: TGTGCCAGCAGCTTAGTCCCCTCTTCCGGGGAGCTGTTTTTT. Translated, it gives CASSLVPSSGELFF.